The 8 T cell receptor beta chains below all came from one sample that was sequenced in a study of blood T cell repertoires in COVID-19. Using immunoSEQ multiplex PCR, the repertoire was profiled, and TCRdb retains in-frame clones only, with some absent. This table has 250,000 to 400,000 clones, 85% to 90% appearing once. The sequencing sample was made of peripheral blood. These receptors were collected from a woman between 25 and 40 years old with COVID-19, enrolled during active disease.

This chain connects TRBV27 to TRBJ1-2; perhaps TRBD1 as D (5 bases). V lost 2 bases and J 8 bases, leaving 12 bases between the germline ends. This CDR3 spans 13 amino acids. The germline V gene has CDR1 MNHEY and CDR2 SMNVEV (reference sequence). This CDR3 reads CASSLKPGRGYTF. The CDR3, as DNA: TGTGCCAGCAGTTTAAAACCAGGGAGGGGCTACACCTTC.

DNA of the CDR3: TGCGCCAGCCGCCCGAATATAAAGGACAGCTCGAGCGGCTACACCTTC. It encodes CASRPNIKDSSSGYTF. The rearrangement uses TRBV5-1 and TRBJ1-2; perhaps TRBD1 as D (6 bases). Germline V CDR1 and CDR2: SGHRS, YFSETQ. Between the trimmed V and J ends, which lost 7 bases and 8 bases, there was a span of 27 bases. CDR3 length: 16 residues.

The chain has TRBV29-1 and TRBJ2-5; 7 bases match TRBD2. There are 12 residues in the CDR3. Germline CDR1 and CDR2: SQVTM and ANQGSEA. The J segment lost 7 bases and the V segment lost 4 bases, leaving 6 bases of the junction unmatched. The CDR3 region is CSVGEREGTQYF. The CDR3 DNA sequence: TGCAGCGTTGGTGAAAGGGAGGGGACCCAGTACTTC. Variable domain in full (rest from reference TRBV29-1 and TRBJ2-5): SAVISQKPSRDICQRGTSLTIQCQVDSQVTMMFWYRQQPGQSLTLIATANQGSEATYESGFVIDKFPISRPNLTFSTLTVSNMSPEDSSIYLCSVGEREGTQYFGPGTRLLVL.

The chain is built from TRBV6-4 and TRBJ1-1; maybe TRBD1 (5 bases). Trimming shortened V by 4 bases and J by 4 bases, and 16 bases separated the two germline ends. Germline-derived CDR1 and CDR2 are MRHNA and SNTAGT. The CDR3 consists of 15 residues. CDR3 sequence reads: CASSVSTRGSTEAFF. The CDR3 DNA sequence: TGTGCCAGCAGTGTGAGCACAAGGGGAAGCACTGAAGCTTTCTTT.

The chain links TRBV27 to TRBJ2-3; 9 bases map to TRBD1. The germline CDR1 and CDR2 sequences are MNHEY and SMNVEV (reference sequence). The CDR3 is 19 amino acids. V lost 3 bases, J lost 6 bases, and 19 bases stayed unmatched. This chain's CDR3 is CASSFRTGASYSTLDTQYF. In DNA form, the CDR3 reads TGTGCCAGCAGTTTTAGGACAGGGGCCTCCTATTCAACATTGGATACGCAGTATTTT.

The J gene is TRBJ2-2, the V gene TRBV11-3, with D possibly matching TRBD1 (6 bases). Per germline, CDR1 SGHNT and CDR2 YENEEA. Trimming pared 0 bases from V and 3 bases from J, leaving 8 bases between. The length of the CDR3 is 15 residues. CDR3 sequence reads: CASSLDRGYTGELFF. The CDR3 coding sequence is TGTGCCAGCAGCTTAGACAGGGGATACACCGGGGAGCTGTTTTTT. The variable domain in full, with the rest retrieved from reference TRBV11-3 and TRBJ2-2, is EAGVVQSPRYKIIEKKQPVAFWCNPISGHNTLYWYLQNLGQGPELLIRYENEEAVDDSQLPKDRFSAERLKGVDSTLKIQPAELGDSAVYLCASSLDRGYTGELFFGEGSRLTVL.

This clone came up many times. The gene calls are TRBV2 and TRBJ2-6, with 8 nucleotides matching TRBD2. The CDR3 consists of 19 residues. With V trimmed by 4 bases and J by 0 bases, 11 bases remained unmatched. Germline V gene lookup returns CDR1 SNHLY and CDR2 FYNNEI. CDR3 protein: CASSVRELADDSGANVLTF. The CDR3 nucleotides are TGTGCCAGCAGTGTCCGGGAACTAGCGGACGACTCTGGGGCCAACGTCCTGACTTTC.

The chain combines TRBV6-5 with TRBJ1-1; TRBD1 matches at 8 bases. This CDR3 region has 13 residues. Germline loops: CDR1 MNHEY, CDR2 SVGAGI. With 6 bases clipped from V and 9 bases from J, the junction kept 9 bases outside the gene matches. This chain's CDR3 is CASRQTGQGKAFF. The CDR3 region has the DNA TGTGCCAGCAGACAAACCGGACAGGGTAAAGCTTTCTTT.